This T cell receptor (beta chain) comes out of a study of shared clonotypes between healthy human individuals. Using ten immunoSEQ deep assay plates, investigators sequenced unsorted PBMC DNA. TCRdb keeps only in-frame clones here, not all; method: immunoSEQ multiplex PCR. The sample gives fewer than 500,000 clones, over 75% of which show up once; approximately 12% is in the top ten. This clone was observed a handful of times. Some 84 million PBMCs supplied genomic DNA for unsorted samples. Germline V gene sequence: CDR1 MDHEN, CDR2 SYDVKM. The CDR3 totals 13 residues. Trimming removed 5 bases from V and 6 bases from J; junction bases left unmatched: 7.

The sample was PBMCs. The chain joins TRBV28 to TRBJ2-7; TRBD1 matches 7 bases. The sequence came from a woman aged 40 to 50 in good health. Some clones in this sample may be carry-over from other donors' samples. DNA for the CDR3: TGTGCCAGCAGTCCGGACAGGTACGGCGAGCAGTACTTC. Protein product: CASSPDRYGEQYF.